A selection of T cell receptor beta chains follows, all from one sample in a study of cytomegalovirus exposure and HLA in healthy donors. The repertoire was sequenced with immunoSEQ multiplex PCR; TCRdb's copy has only in-frame clones and lacks some. The repertoire holds just over 150,000 clones, with about 88% as singletons. The specimen sequenced was PBMCs. The receptors here all came from a woman aged 18 to 35 in good health and CMV-seronegative. Both conserved end residues are part of each CDR3. Each record gives: clone size, J gene, V gene, D gene, CDR3 protein, CDR3 DNA. D genes are given only for firm matches. Only some rows state a clone size, as once, few, many or a class for expanded clones.

>-|TRBJ2-1|TRBV4-3|TRBD2
CASSQGPSGVYNEQFF
TGCGCCAGCAGCCAAGGGCCTAGCGGGGTATACAATGAGCAGTTCTTC
>-|TRBJ2-7|TRBV10-3|-
CAISDSGAGIYEQYF
TGTGCCATCAGTGATAGTGGGGCAGGGATCTACGAGCAGTACTTC
>-|TRBJ1-2|TRBV2|-
CASRAGQNYGYTF
TGTGCCAGCAGGGCCGGACAGAACTATGGCTACACCTTC
>-|TRBJ2-5|TRBV28|-
CASSSPFGGKTQYF
TGTGCCAGCAGTTCCCCCTTCGGGGGTAAGACCCAGTACTTC
>-|TRBJ1-4|TRBV28|-
CASSLTDTHEKLFF
TGTGCCAGCAGTTTAACGGACACCCATGAAAAACTGTTTTTT
>-|TRBJ2-3|TRBV25-1|-
CASSDGATTDTQYF
TGTGCCAGCAGTGATGGAGCTACCACAGATACGCAGTATTTT
>-|TRBJ2-2|TRBV14|-
CASSQDAALTGELFF
TGTGCCAGCAGCCAAGATGCGGCCCTCACCGGGGAGCTGTTTTTT
>-|TRBJ1-3|TRBV28|-
CASSFSTGPGNTIYF
TGTGCCAGCAGTTTTAGTACAGGGCCCGGAAACACCATATATTTT
>-|TRBJ2-3|TRBV7-2|-
CASSPGSLTDTQYF
TGTGCCAGCAGCCCGGGGTCCCTCACAGATACGCAGTATTTT
>-|TRBJ1-1|TRBV6-1|-
CASSPRPLQAFF
TGTGCCAGCAGTCCTCGTCCCCTCCAAGCTTTCTTT
>-|TRBJ2-7|TRBV5-4|TRBD2
CASSLGGGAFEQYF
TGTGCCAGCAGCTTGGGCGGGGGGGCTTTCGAGCAGTACTTC
>-|TRBJ2-7|TRBV4-2|TRBD2
CASSQGLAGRYEQYF
TGTGCCAGCAGCCAAGGACTAGCGGGAAGGTACGAGCAGTACTTC
>-|TRBJ2-7|TRBV7-2|TRBD2
CASSLPAGGSYEQYF
TGTGCCAGCAGCTTACCAGCGGGAGGGTCCTACGAGCAGTACTTC
>-|TRBJ2-1|TRBV18|TRBD2
CASSPEGDPSGVLASYNEQFF
TGTGCCAGCTCACCGGAGGGAGATCCTAGCGGGGTGTTAGCGTCCTACAATGAGCAGTTCTTC
>once|TRBJ1-2|TRBV28|-
CASSLGGLYGYTF
TGTGCCAGCAGTTTAGGTGGGCTCTATGGCTACACCTTC
>-|TRBJ1-2|TRBV10-3|-
CAISVGRSKANYGYTF
TGTGCCATCAGTGTGGGCAGGTCGAAGGCAAACTATGGCTACACCTTC
>-|TRBJ1-5|TRBV21-1|-
CASSKQADSNQPQHF
TGTGCCAGCAGCAAACAGGCAGATAGCAATCAGCCCCAGCATTTT
>-|TRBJ1-6|TRBV7-6|-
CASSPQGYGLSSPLHF
TGTGCCAGCAGCCCACAGGGATACGGATTAAGCTCACCCCTCCACTTT
>-|TRBJ2-1|TRBV11-3|TRBD2
CASSSSGRYNEQFF
TGTGCCAGCAGCTCTAGCGGGAGGTACAATGAGCAGTTCTTC
>-|TRBJ1-5|TRBV2|TRBD1
CASMRERDRDQPQHF
TGTGCCAGCATGAGGGAGAGGGACAGGGACCAGCCCCAGCATTTT
>-|TRBJ2-7|TRBV21-1|-
CASSDRQGGTYEQYF
TGTGCCAGCAGCGACAGACAGGGGGGGACCTACGAGCAGTACTTC
>-|TRBJ1-2|TRBV2|TRBD1
CASRAGTGHGYTF
TGTGCCAGCAGGGCCGGGACAGGGCATGGCTACACCTTC
>-|TRBJ2-7|TRBV4-2|TRBD2
CASSQDWTSGRSYEQYF
TGTGCCAGCAGCCAAGATTGGACTAGCGGGCGCTCCTACGAGCAGTACTTC
>few|TRBJ2-3|TRBV5-1|TRBD2
CASHIGLAPSTDTQYF
TGCGCCAGTCATATCGGACTAGCGCCAAGCACAGATACGCAGTATTTT
>once|TRBJ2-2|TRBV7-3|TRBD2
CASSSLAGAGELFF
TGTGCCAGCAGCTCACTAGCGGGAGCCGGGGAGCTGTTTTTT
>-|TRBJ2-2|TRBV30|-
CAWSVYTGELFF
TGTGCCTGGAGTGTCTACACCGGGGAGCTGTTTTTT
>-|TRBJ2-7|TRBV2|TRBD2
CASRVEAGKSSYEQYF
TGTGCCAGCAGGGTAGAAGCGGGGAAGAGCTCCTACGAGCAGTACTTC
>-|TRBJ2-6|TRBV5-5|TRBD1
CASSTTGAPVLTF
TGTGCCAGCAGCACGACAGGGGCCCCCGTCCTGACTTTC
>-|TRBJ2-3|TRBV4-2|TRBD2
CASSPRRGGVADTQYF
TGTGCCAGCAGCCCTAGGCGGGGGGGGGTCGCAGATACGCAGTATTTT
>once|TRBJ1-3|TRBV11-2|-
CASSLQALSGNTIYF
TGTGCCAGCAGCTTACAGGCTCTCTCTGGAAACACCATATATTTT
>once|TRBJ2-1|TRBV7-2|TRBD2
CASSLAGTNIDEQFF
TGTGCCAGCAGCTTAGCGGGGACTAACATAGATGAGCAGTTCTTC
>once|TRBJ1-4|TRBV30|-
CAWTPGKIEEKLFF
TGTGCCTGGACCCCCGGGAAGATCGAAGAAAAACTGTTTTTT
>-|TRBJ1-3|TRBV18|-
CASSTPGSRGNTIYF
TGTGCCAGCTCCACCCCGGGTTCAAGAGGAAACACCATATATTTT
>-|TRBJ2-7|TRBV10-1|-
CASSDPRDPYEQYF
TGCGCCAGCAGTGACCCCAGGGATCCCTACGAGCAGTACTTC
>once|TRBJ1-6|TRBV6-5|-
CASNSGQMLNSPLHF
TGTGCCAGCAATTCCGGACAGATGCTTAATTCACCCCTCCACTTT
>-|TRBJ2-2|TRBV4-2|-
CASSQDYYTGELFF
TGTGCCAGCAGCCAAGACTACTACACCGGGGAGCTGTTTTTT
>-|TRBJ2-7|TRBV21-1|-
CASSSPPMGAYEQYF
TGTGCCAGCAGCAGCCCCCCAATGGGAGCCTACGAGCAGTACTTC